Listed here are 5 T cell receptor beta chains from one sample, sequenced in a study of blood T cell repertoires in COVID-19. Measured with immunoSEQ multiplex PCR; TCRdb has only the in-frame clones, and not every one. The sample holds about 40,000 clones, approximately 88% seen once. The sample consisted of peripheral blood. These receptors originate from a woman aged 70-85 years with acute or convalescent COVID-19.

A single count supports this clone. This chain connects TRBV12-3 or TRBV12-4 to TRBJ1-2; no firm D call. V was pared by 6 bases and J by 3 bases, with 8 bases between. The CDR3 runs to 12 residues. The chain's CDR3 is CASSHGDYGYTF. DNA of the CDR3: TGTGCCAGCAGCCACGGGGACTATGGCTACACCTTC.

The CDR3, as DNA: TGTGCCAGCAGGAGGGACACCACAGATACGCAGTATTTT. Its translation is CASRRDTTDTQYF. This chain joins TRBV5-4 and TRBJ2-3; perhaps TRBD1 as D (6 bases). Germline CDR1 and CDR2: SGHNT and YYREEE (reference sequence). The CDR3 contains 13 residues. Trimming cost V 5 bases and J 2 bases, with 9 bases left between them.

V gene TRBV2 combines with J gene TRBJ1-1, with 7 bases identical to TRBD1. Trimming at V came to 6 bases and at J to 0 bases, leaving 13 bases not matched to a gene. CDR3 length equals 17 residues. CDR1 is SNHLY, CDR2 FYNNEI, per germline. The CDR3 DNA is TGTGCCAGCAGCTTCTCAGGGGGAAGGGGGTTGAACACTGAAGCTTTCTTT. This codes for CASSFSGGRGLNTEAFF.

This clone was counted only a few times. The chain is built from TRBV9 and TRBJ2-2; D may be TRBD2 (6 bases). The germline V gene has CDR1 SGDLS and CDR2 YYNGEE. The ends were cut back, 1 base at V and 2 bases at J, with 12 bases in the middle. This CDR3 contains 16 residues. The CDR3 nucleotides read TGTGCCAGCAGCGTACGGGAGCGGATAAACACCGGGGAGCTGTTTTTT. Translation gives CASSVRERINTGELFF.

V gene TRBV5-1 combines with J gene TRBJ1-5; D is unresolved. The germline V and J ends were trimmed by 0 bases and 8 bases, with 15 bases remaining between them. The CDR3 has 15 amino acids. Germline V gives CDR1 SGHRS, CDR2 YFSETQ. The CDR3 sequence: CASSLGQASGEPQHF. The CDR3 DNA reads TGCGCCAGCAGCTTGGGACAAGCCAGCGGTGAGCCCCAGCATTTT.